This TCR beta chain was sequenced in a study of regulatory T cells in long-lasting Graves disease. The study, taken as a whole, reports: Persistent disease exhibited a predilection for TRBV28, TRBJ1-2 and TRBJ2-5.

Building of the TCR beta libraries involved iRepertoire HTBI primers and Arm-PCR of CDR3 regions. TCRdb called the multiplex PCR reads again in MiXCR, with one record for every CDR3 protein. The repertoire holds around 460,000 distinct CDR3 sequences, with 13% to 15% as singletons. The time point was: newly diagnosed GD, antithyroid drugs for less than 3 months. There was RNA extracted from PBMCs, and the TCR library was made from it. V was pared by 5 bases and J by 4 bases, with 14 bases between. The V gene's germline CDR1 is LNHDA and CDR2 SQIVND (reference sequence). CDR3 length: 15 residues. With respect to this clonotype: Its antigen is currently unknown.

A further study also used this sample, focusing on T cells in Graves' hyperthyroidism and ophthalmopathy.

The sample here was peripheral blood mononuclear cells (PBMCs), taken at new diagnosis, from a patient treated with antithyroid drugs. The sequence derives from a woman in her forties or fifties with Graves disease. The rearrangement links TRBV19 to TRBJ2-2, with D maybe TRBD2 (5 bases). CDR3: CASSGRRGGTGELFF. The CDR3 coding sequence is TGTGCCAGTAGTGGGCGGCGCGGAGGCACCGGGGAGCTGTTTTTT.